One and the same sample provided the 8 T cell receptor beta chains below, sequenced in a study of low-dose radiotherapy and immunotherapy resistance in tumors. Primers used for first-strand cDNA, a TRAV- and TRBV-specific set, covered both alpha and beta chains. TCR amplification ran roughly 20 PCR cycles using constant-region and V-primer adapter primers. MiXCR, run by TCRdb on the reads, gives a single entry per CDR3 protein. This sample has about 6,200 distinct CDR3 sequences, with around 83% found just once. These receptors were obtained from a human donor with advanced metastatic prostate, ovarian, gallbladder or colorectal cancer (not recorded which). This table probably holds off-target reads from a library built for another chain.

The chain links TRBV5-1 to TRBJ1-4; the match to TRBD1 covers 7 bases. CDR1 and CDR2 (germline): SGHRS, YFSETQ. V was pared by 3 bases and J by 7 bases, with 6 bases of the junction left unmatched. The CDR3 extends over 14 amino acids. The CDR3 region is CASSSQGSVEKLFF. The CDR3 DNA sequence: TGCGCCAGCAGCTCACAGGGGTCGGTTGAAAAACTGTTTTTT.

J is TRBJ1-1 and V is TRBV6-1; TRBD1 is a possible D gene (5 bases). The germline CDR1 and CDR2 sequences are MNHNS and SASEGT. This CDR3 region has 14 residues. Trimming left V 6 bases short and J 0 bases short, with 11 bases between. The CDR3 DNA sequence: TGTGCCAGCAGGTTGACAGCTATGAACACTGAAGCTTTCTTT. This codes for CASRLTAMNTEAFF.

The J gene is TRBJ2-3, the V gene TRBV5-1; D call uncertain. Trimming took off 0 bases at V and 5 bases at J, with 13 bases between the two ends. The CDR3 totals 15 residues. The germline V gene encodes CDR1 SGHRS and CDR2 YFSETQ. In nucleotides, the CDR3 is TGCGCCAGCAGCTTGGATAGCACCGAAGGAGATACGCAGTATTTT. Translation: CASSLDSTEGDTQYF.

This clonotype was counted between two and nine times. The DNA for the CDR3 is TGTGCCAGCAGCGTTGAGGGACTCGCGAACACCGGGGAGCTGTTTTTT. It codes for CASSVEGLANTGELFF. The J gene is TRBJ2-2, the V gene TRBV2; D is perhaps TRBD2 (6 bases). Per germline, CDR1 SNHLY and CDR2 FYNNEI. Trimming took 6 bases from V and 0 from J, leaving 14 bases between them. This CDR3 region has 16 residues. Full variable domain (rest looked up from reference TRBV2 and TRBJ2-2): EPEVTQTPSHQVTQMGQEVILRCVPISNHLYFYWYRQILGQKVEFLVSFYNNEISEKSEIFDDQFSVERPDGSNFTLKIRSTKLEDSAMYFCASSVEGLANTGELFFGEGSRLTVL.

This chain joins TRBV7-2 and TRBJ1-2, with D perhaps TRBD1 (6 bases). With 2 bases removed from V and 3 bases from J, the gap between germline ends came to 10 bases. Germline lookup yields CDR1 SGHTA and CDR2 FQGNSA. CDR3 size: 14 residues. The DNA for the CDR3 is TGTGCCAGCAGCTTACAGGGGAGGGACTATGGCTACACCTTC. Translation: CASSLQGRDYGYTF.

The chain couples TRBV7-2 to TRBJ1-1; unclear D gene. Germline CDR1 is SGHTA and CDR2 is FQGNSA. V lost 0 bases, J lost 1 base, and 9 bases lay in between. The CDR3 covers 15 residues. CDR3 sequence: CASSLADSRNTEAFF. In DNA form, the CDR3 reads TGTGCCAGCAGCTTAGCTGACTCTCGGAACACTGAAGCTTTCTTT. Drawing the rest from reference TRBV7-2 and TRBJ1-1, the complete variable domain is GAGVSQSPSNKVTEKGKDVELRCDPISGHTALYWYRQSLGQGLEFLIYFQGNSAPDKSGLPSDRFSAERTGGSVSTLTIQRTQQEDSAVYLCASSLADSRNTEAFFGQGTRLTVV.

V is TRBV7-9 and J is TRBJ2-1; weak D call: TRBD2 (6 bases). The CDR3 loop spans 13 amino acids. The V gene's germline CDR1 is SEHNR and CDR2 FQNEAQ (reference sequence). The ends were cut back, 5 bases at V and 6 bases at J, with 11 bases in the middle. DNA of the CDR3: TGTGCCAGCAGCAAGACTAGAGTCAATGAGCAGTTCTTC. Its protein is CASSKTRVNEQFF.

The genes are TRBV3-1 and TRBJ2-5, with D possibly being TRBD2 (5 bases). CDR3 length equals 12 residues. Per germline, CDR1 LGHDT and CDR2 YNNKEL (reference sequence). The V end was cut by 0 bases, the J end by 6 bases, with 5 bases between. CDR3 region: CASSQDGKTQYF. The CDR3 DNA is TGTGCCAGCAGCCAAGACGGGAAGACCCAGTACTTC.